This T cell receptor (beta chain) came from a study of vaccination and CD4 T cells after COVID-19. Study as a whole: Post-vaccine sampling followed dose two by a median about 72 days (range 14 to 241).

CD4+ T cells that had been cultured provided DNA sequenced with the Oncomine TCR Beta short-read assay. TCRdb re-called the PCR reads through MiXCR, storing one row per CDR3 protein. The sample carries 11,000 to 15,000 distinct CDR3 sequences, 50% to 65% recorded once. This CDR3 contains 15 residues. CDR1 is SGHTA and CDR2 is FQGTGA in the germline V gene. V shed 4 bases, J shed 7 bases, and the junction held 7 bases outside the gene matches. Worth noting for this clonotype: Its antigen is as yet unknown.

Sample treatment: roughly 11-day PBMC culture with coronavirus spike peptide pools or control peptides (ViraFEST assay). IL-2 (around 10 IU/ml) and peptide pools (roughly 10 ug/ml) were added to cultures of approximately 2 million PBMCs per well. A negative selection step was used to isolate CD4+ T cells once culture had run for under 11 days. The source is a human donor who had recovered from COVID-19. Sequencing was carried out using CD4+ T cells from blood, cultured in vitro. This rearrangement joins TRBV7-3 to TRBJ2-1, with TRBD2 matching 10 bases. The DNA of the CDR3 is TGTGCCAGCAGCTCGAGCGGGGGGGGAGGTAATGAGCAGTTCTTC. Its protein is CASSSSGGGGNEQFF.